One TCR beta chain is described in this entry. Per the study methods: Amplified reference gene primers provided the basis for estimating nucleated cell counts. TCRdb's copy holds only in-frame clones and misses some; the assay was immunoSEQ multiplex PCR. V and J calls and clone size follow that table, whereas D and trimming were derived from the DNA. The data hold roughly 18,000 clones, with approximately 91% observed a single time. CDR3 length: 14 residues. V lost 1 base to trimming and J lost 3 bases, with 10 bases between them. Germline CDR1 SGHTA, CDR2 FQGNSA. The sample comes from a study of blood T cell repertoires in COVID-19. Study-wide background: PBMCs, B-cell-depleted T cells, or T cells provided the cDNA or gDNA that made up the material.

This TCR was recovered from a human donor in a cohort sampled during active COVID-19. The specimen sequenced was peripheral blood. The chain employs TRBV7-2 and TRBJ2-7, with D possibly TRBD1 on 5 matching bases. The CDR3 nucleotides read TGTGCCAGCAGCTTAGATCCAGGGATCTACGAGCAGTACTTC. The encoded protein is CASSLDPGIYEQYF.